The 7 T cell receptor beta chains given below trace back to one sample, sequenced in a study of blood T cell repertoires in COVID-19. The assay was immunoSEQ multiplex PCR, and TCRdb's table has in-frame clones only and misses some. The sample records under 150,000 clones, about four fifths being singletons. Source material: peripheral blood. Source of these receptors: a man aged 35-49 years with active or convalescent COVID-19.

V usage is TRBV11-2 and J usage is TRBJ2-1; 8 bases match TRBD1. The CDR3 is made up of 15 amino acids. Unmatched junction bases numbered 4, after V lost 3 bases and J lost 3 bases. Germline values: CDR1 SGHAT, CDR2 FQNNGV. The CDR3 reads CASSLTGVGYNEQFF. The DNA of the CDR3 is TGTGCCAGCAGCTTGACAGGGGTCGGCTACAATGAGCAGTTCTTC.

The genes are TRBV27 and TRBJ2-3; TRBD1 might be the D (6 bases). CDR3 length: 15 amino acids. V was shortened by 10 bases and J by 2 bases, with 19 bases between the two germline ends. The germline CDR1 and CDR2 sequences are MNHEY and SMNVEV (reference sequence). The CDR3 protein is CATLRGWGFTDTQYF. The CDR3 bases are TGTGCCACCCTAAGGGGGTGGGGGTTCACAGATACGCAGTATTTT.

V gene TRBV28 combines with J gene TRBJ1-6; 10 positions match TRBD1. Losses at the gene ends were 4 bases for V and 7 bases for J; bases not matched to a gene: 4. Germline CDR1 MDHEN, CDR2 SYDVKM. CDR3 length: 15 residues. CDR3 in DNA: TGTGCCAGCAGTTCCCGGGACAGGGGCAATTCACCCCTCCACTTT. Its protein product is CASSSRDRGNSPLHF. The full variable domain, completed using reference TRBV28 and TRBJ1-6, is DVKVTQSSRYLVKRTGEKVFLECVQDMDHENMFWYRQDPGLGLRLIYFSYDVKMKEKGDIPEGYSVSREKKERFSLILESASTNQTSMYLCASSSRDRGNSPLHFGNGTRLTVT.

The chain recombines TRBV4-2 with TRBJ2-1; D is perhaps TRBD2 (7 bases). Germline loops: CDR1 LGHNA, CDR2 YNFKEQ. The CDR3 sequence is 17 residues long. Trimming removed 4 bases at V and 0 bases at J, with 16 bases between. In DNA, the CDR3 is TGTGCCAGCAGCCTAGGGGGGGGTTACAGCTCCTACAATGAGCAGTTCTTC. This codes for CASSLGGGYSSYNEQFF.

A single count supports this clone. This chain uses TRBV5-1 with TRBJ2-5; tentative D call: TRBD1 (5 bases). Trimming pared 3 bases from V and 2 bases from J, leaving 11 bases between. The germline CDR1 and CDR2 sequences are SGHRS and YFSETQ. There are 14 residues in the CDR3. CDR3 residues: CASSSVGAQETQYF. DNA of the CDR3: TGCGCCAGCAGCTCAGTAGGGGCACAAGAGACCCAGTACTTC.

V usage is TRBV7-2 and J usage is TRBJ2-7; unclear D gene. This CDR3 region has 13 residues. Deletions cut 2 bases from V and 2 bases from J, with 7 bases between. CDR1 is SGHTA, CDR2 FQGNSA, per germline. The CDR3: CASSLWQAYEQYF. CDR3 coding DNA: TGTGCCAGCAGCTTATGGCAGGCCTACGAGCAGTACTTC.

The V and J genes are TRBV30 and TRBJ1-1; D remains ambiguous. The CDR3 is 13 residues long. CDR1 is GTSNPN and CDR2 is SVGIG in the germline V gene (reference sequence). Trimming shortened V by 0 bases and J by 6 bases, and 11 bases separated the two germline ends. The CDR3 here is CAWSVSGRSEAFF. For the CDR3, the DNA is TGTGCCTGGAGTGTCTCGGGGAGGTCTGAAGCTTTCTTT.